Shown below are 4 T cell receptor beta chains from a single sample sequenced in a study of T cells in Graves' hyperthyroidism and ophthalmopathy. What was amplified from RNA transcripts were TCR beta CDR3 regions. TCR CDR3 regions were first amplified by RT-PCR with HTBI primers. TCRdb itself ran the multiplex PCR reads through MiXCR, one entry per CDR3 protein. Altogether about 560,000 distinct CDR3 sequences are present, roughly 46% being singletons, with the ten largest covering about 7.9%. Sequencing was done on a sample of peripheral blood or thyroid tissue (not recorded which). The source of these receptors is a woman between 18 and 29 years old with Graves' hyperthyroidism.

This clonotype was seen a handful of times. The rearrangement joins TRBV7-2 to TRBJ1-2; TRBD1 matches 9 bases. Looked up from germline, CDR1 is SGHTA and CDR2 is FQGNSA. After removal of 3 bases from V and 6 bases from J, the junction contained 5 bases not matched to a gene. This CDR3 region has 14 residues. The CDR3 reads CASSLDRGVHGYTF. DNA for the CDR3: TGTGCCAGCAGCTTGGACAGGGGCGTACATGGCTACACCTTC.

This clonotype was seen many times. The V call is TRBV7-9, the J call TRBJ2-5; D unclear. The germline V and J ends were trimmed by 5 bases and 5 bases, with 6 bases remaining between them. CDR3 size: 11 residues. Germline CDR1 reads SEHNR; CDR2 reads FQNEAQ (reference sequence). The DNA for the CDR3 is TGTGCCAGCAGCATGGGTGAGACCCAGTACTTC. Encoded protein: CASSMGETQYF.

The chain couples TRBV2 to TRBJ2-7; 8 bases are a match to TRBD1. This CDR3 has 14 residues. The ends lost 5 bases at V and 6 bases at J; junction bases unmatched: 9. Germline CDR1 and CDR2: SNHLY and FYNNEI. CDR3 sequence reads: CASSLGQGAREQYF. The CDR3 DNA is TGTGCCAGCAGTTTAGGTCAGGGGGCACGCGAGCAGTACTTC.

This clonotype was detected a few times. This chain joins TRBV7-9 and TRBJ2-7; no reliable D call. From germline, CDR1 is SEHNR and CDR2 FQNEAQ (reference sequence). V was pared by 1 base and J by 0 bases, with 13 bases between. This CDR3 comprises 16 residues. CDR3 sequence: CASSLGGSSSSYEQYF. The CDR3 nucleotides read TGTGCCAGCAGCTTAGGTGGCAGCTCGAGCTCCTACGAGCAGTACTTC.